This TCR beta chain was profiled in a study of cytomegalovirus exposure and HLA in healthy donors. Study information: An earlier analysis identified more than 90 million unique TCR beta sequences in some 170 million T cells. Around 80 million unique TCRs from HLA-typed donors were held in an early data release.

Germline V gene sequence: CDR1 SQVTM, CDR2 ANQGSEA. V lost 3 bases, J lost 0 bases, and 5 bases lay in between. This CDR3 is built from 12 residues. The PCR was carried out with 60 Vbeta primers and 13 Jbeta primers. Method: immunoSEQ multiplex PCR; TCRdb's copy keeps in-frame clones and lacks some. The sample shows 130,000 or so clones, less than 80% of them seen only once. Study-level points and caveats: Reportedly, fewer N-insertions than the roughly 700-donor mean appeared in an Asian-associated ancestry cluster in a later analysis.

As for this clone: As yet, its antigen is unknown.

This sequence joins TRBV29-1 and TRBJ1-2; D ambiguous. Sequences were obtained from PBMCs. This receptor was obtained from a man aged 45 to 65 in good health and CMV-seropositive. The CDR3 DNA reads TGCAGCGTTGACCGAGCTAACTATGGCTACACCTTC. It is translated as CSVDRANYGYTF.